The entry below describes one T cell receptor (beta chain). The antigen is not known. The data were taken from a study of cytomegalovirus exposure and HLA in healthy donors. Study observations and caveats: In a later analysis, across HLA loci, associated TCR counts were highest for DRB1, lowest for HLA-C. A later analysis appeared to link common viral pathogens to several of the most significant clusters. Clonal expansion was found to be greater in HLA-associated TCR beta chains than in equally common others in a later analysis.

J was trimmed by 5 bases and V by 0 bases; bases with no gene match: 9. The CDR3 has 16 amino acids. Germline-derived CDR1 and CDR2 are SGHRS and YFSETQ. The PCR was carried out with 60 Vbeta primers and 13 Jbeta primers. Sequencing used immunoSEQ multiplex PCR; TCRdb keeps in-frame clones, though not all of them. This sample has about 140,000 clones, with about four fifths found just once. The sequence derives from a man aged 25 to 45 in good health and CMV-seronegative. The sequencing sample was made of PBMCs. The chain joins TRBV5-1 to TRBJ2-7; 9 nucleotides align to TRBD1. The CDR3 spells CASSLAGTGYSDEQYF. In nucleotides, the CDR3 is TGCGCCAGCAGCTTGGCCGGGACAGGGTATTCGGACGAGCAGTACTTC.